The 27 T cell receptor beta chains below all came from one sample that was sequenced in a study of STAT5B mutations in CD4+ large granular lymphocyte leukemia (dated by TCRdb to between 2021 and 2024). Libraries were made using the immunoSEQ multiplex PCR assay. Held by TCRdb, this immuneACCESS table contains in-frame sequences only and omits some clones. Under half of the omission traces to an unresolved V gene where checked; the cause of the rest is unknown. Present in this sample are roughly 35,000 clones, 65% to 70% of which were seen just once. Under 2% of the sample belongs to the ten largest clones. Sequencing was performed on CD4+ T cells from blood buffy coats. The origin of the receptors is a human donor in good health.

The V and J genes are TRBV4-1 and TRBJ1-2, with 8 bases matching TRBD1. CDR3 length equals 16 residues. Germline-derived CDR1 and CDR2 are MGHRA and YSYEKL. J gave up 0 bases and V 3 bases, and 6 bases lay outside the gene matches. Written as DNA, the CDR3 is TGCGCCAGCAGCCACACAGGGGGGATAACTAACTATGGCTACACCTTC. It yields the protein CASSHTGGITNYGYTF.

The chain employs TRBV7-8 and TRBJ1-3; 7 bases line up with TRBD1. The CDR3 runs to 13 residues. CDR1 and CDR2 (germline): SGHVS, FQNEAQ. Germline trimming cut 3 bases from V and 4 bases from J; bases unmatched to any gene: 0. CDR3 sequence: CASSLDRGNTIYF. The DNA of the CDR3 is TGTGCCAGCAGCTTGGACAGGGGAAACACCATATATTTT. Using reference TRBV7-8 and TRBJ1-3 for the parts outside the CDR3, the full variable domain is GAGVSQSPRYKVAKRGQDVALRCDPISGHVSLFWYQQALGQGPEFLTYFQNEAQLDKSGLPSDRFFAERPEGSVSTLKIQRTQQEDSAVYLCASSLDRGNTIYFGEGSWLTVV.

The genes are TRBV5-1 and TRBJ2-3, with 11 bases fitting TRBD2. The CDR3 extends over 19 amino acids. V lost 3 bases and J lost 2; bases outside the gene matches: 14. From germline, CDR1 is SGHRS and CDR2 YFSETQ. CDR3 sequence (DNA): TGCGCCAGCAGCTCGGCCGCTCATAGCGGGGGGGCCCCCACAGATACGCAGTATTTT. Translated: CASSSAAHSGGAPTDTQYF.

The rearrangement uses TRBV5-1 and TRBJ2-3; TRBD1 matches at 12 bases. After removal of 3 bases from V and 1 base from J, the junction contained 3 bases not matched to a gene. Germline assignment: CDR1 SGHRS and CDR2 YFSETQ. The CDR3 is 16 amino acids. CDR3 nucleotide sequence: TGCGCCAGCAGCTCCGGGGACAGGGGGCGCACAGATACGCAGTATTTT. Protein: CASSSGDRGRTDTQYF.

The J gene is TRBJ2-5, the V gene TRBV7-2; D is undetermined. The CDR3 is 13 residues long. CDR1 is SGHTA and CDR2 is FQGNSA in the germline V gene. V gave up 4 bases and J gave up 4 bases, with 10 bases separating them. The CDR3 DNA reads TGTGCCAGCAGCTCCACCGACGGAGAGACCCAGTACTTC. This codes for CASSSTDGETQYF.

The chain's CDR3 is CASSSAGQGAREQFF. The CDR3 coding sequence is TGTGCCAGCTCCTCAGCGGGACAGGGGGCGAGGGAGCAGTTCTTC. The chain is built from TRBV27 and TRBJ2-1; TRBD1 matches at 12 bases. Germline CDR1 MNHEY, CDR2 SMNVEV (reference sequence). The CDR3 covers 15 residues. V trimming: 8 bases; J trimming: 10 bases; junction bases outside the gene matches: 12.

V and J are TRBV7-3 and TRBJ1-3; TRBD1 is a possible D gene (5 bases). This CDR3 has 15 amino acids. Trimming took 5 bases from V and 0 from J, leaving 11 bases between them. The germline V gene has CDR1 SGHTA and CDR2 FQGTGA. The CDR3 sequence is CASSPGANSGNTIYF. CDR3 in DNA: TGTGCCAGCAGCCCCGGGGCAAACTCTGGAAACACCATATATTTT.

The rearrangement links TRBV9 to TRBJ2-1, with D possibly TRBD2 on 5 matching bases. The CDR3 totals 15 residues. The germline gives CDR1 SGDLS, CDR2 YYNGEE. The V end was cut by 0 bases, the J end by 2 bases, with 9 bases between. CDR3 protein: CASSVGASTYNEQFF. The DNA for the CDR3 is TGTGCCAGCAGCGTAGGAGCTAGCACCTACAATGAGCAGTTCTTC.

This chain uses TRBV15 with TRBJ2-5, with 10 bases aligning to TRBD2. The CDR3 has 17 residues. J lost 4 bases, V lost 0 bases, and 8 bases had no gene match. CDR1 is LNHNV, CDR2 YYDKDF, per germline (reference sequence). The CDR3 sequence: CATSRDKSGGDVETQYF. The CDR3 bases are TGTGCCACCAGCAGAGATAAAAGCGGGGGGGATGTAGAGACCCAGTACTTC.

This clone was seen a few times. V usage is TRBV4-3 and J usage is TRBJ1-1; D might be TRBD1 (5 bases). The CDR3 is made up of 13 amino acids. Germline V gene data show CDR1 as LGHNA and CDR2 as YSLEER. The ends were cut back, 2 bases at V and 1 base at J, with 5 bases in the middle. CDR3 loop: CASSQTGNTEAFF. Written as DNA, the CDR3 is TGCGCCAGCAGCCAAACAGGGAACACTGAAGCTTTCTTT.

The chain is built from TRBV19 and TRBJ2-2, with TRBD1 matching 7 bases. CDR3 length: 14 residues. CDR1 LNHDA and CDR2 SQIVND come from the germline V gene (reference sequence). Losses at the gene ends were 11 bases for V and 4 bases for J; bases not matched to a gene: 10. The CDR3 protein is CAVAGTEVTGELFF. The CDR3 region has the DNA TGTGCCGTGGCAGGGACAGAAGTCACCGGGGAGCTGTTTTTT. Supplemented by reference TRBV19 and TRBJ2-2, the full variable domain reads DGGITQSPKYLFRKEGQNVTLSCEQNLNHDAMYWYRQDPGQGLRLIYYSQIVNDFQKGDIAEGYSVSREKKESFPLTVTSAQKNPTAFYLCAVAGTEVTGELFFGEGSRLTVL.

This sequence joins TRBV5-4 and TRBJ2-5, with D maybe TRBD2 (5 bases). The CDR3 sequence is 13 residues long. Germline V gene sequence: CDR1 SGHNT, CDR2 YYREEE (reference sequence). The V end lost 7 bases, the J end lost 5 bases, and 15 bases lay between the germline ends. In nucleotides, the CDR3 is TGTGCCAGCTCTTTGAGGGCCGGGGAGACCCAGTACTTC. Encoded protein: CASSLRAGETQYF.

V gene TRBV11-3 combines with J gene TRBJ2-2, with TRBD1 matching 8 bases. CDR3 length: 16 amino acids. Germline lookup yields CDR1 SGHNT and CDR2 YENEEA. Losses at the gene ends were 5 bases for V and 0 bases for J; bases not matched to a gene: 5. CDR3 sequence (DNA): TGTGCCAGCAGCGATCGACAGGGGTCGAACACCGGGGAGCTGTTTTTT. Residues: CASSDRQGSNTGELFF.

This clone was seen more than once but under ten times. The chain carries TRBV6-6 and TRBJ1-2, with TRBD1 matching 9 bases. The length of the CDR3 is 11 residues. Germline V gene data show CDR1 as MNHNY and CDR2 as SVGAGI (reference sequence). V lost 8 bases, J lost 8 bases, and 3 bases stayed unmatched. The DNA for the CDR3 is TGTGCCAGCCGGGACAGGGAAGGCTACACCTTC. Its protein is CASRDREGYTF.

The chain links TRBV7-2 to TRBJ2-5; D remains ambiguous. Per germline, CDR1 SGHTA and CDR2 FQGNSA. Trimming pared 5 bases from V and 5 bases from J, leaving 15 bases between. This CDR3 has 14 residues. The DNA for the CDR3 is TGTGCCAGCAGCCCACCTCCGTTAGGGGAGACCCAGTACTTC. Residues: CASSPPPLGETQYF.

The genes are TRBV9 and TRBJ2-7, with D maybe TRBD2 (6 bases). The germline V gene has CDR1 SGDLS and CDR2 YYNGEE. V gave up 4 bases and J gave up 3 bases, with 11 bases separating them. The CDR3 consists of 13 residues. CDR3 sequence: CASSPGLIYEQYF. The DNA for the CDR3 is TGTGCCAGCAGCCCGGGACTGATCTACGAGCAGTACTTC.

The V gene is TRBV5-8, the J gene TRBJ1-1, with 11 bases fitting TRBD1. Germline V gives CDR1 SGHTS, CDR2 YDEGEE. V gave up 4 bases and J gave up 3 bases; unmatched junction bases: 8. This CDR3 has 16 residues. The CDR3: CASSPWTGGVDTEAFF. The CDR3 DNA is TGTGCCAGCAGCCCGTGGACAGGGGGCGTCGACACTGAAGCTTTCTTT.

CDR3 sequence: CASSEKGIPNTEAFF. The CDR3 bases are TGTGCCAGCAGTGAAAAAGGGATTCCGAACACTGAAGCTTTCTTT. The chain is built from TRBV6-1 and TRBJ1-1; D gene unclear. Trimming pared 2 bases from V and 1 base from J, leaving 11 bases between. Germline V gene data show CDR1 as MNHNS and CDR2 as SASEGT. The CDR3 totals 15 residues.

This clone was observed a handful of times. The chain employs TRBV19 and TRBJ1-6; TRBD1 matches at 7 bases. Germline CDR1 and CDR2: LNHDA and SQIVND (reference sequence). With V trimmed by 5 bases and J by 10 bases, 8 bases remained unmatched. The CDR3 runs 14 residues. The CDR3 sequence is CASSPQGGISPLHF. The CDR3 bases are TGTGCCAGTAGTCCCCAGGGGGGGATCTCACCCCTCCACTTT.

This clone has a single count. The genes are TRBV7-2 and TRBJ1-4; 9 bases are shared with TRBD1. The CDR3 is 14 amino acids. The germline V gene encodes CDR1 SGHTA and CDR2 FQGNSA. With 5 bases clipped from V and 8 bases from J, the junction kept 6 bases outside the gene matches. The CDR3 sequence is CASSIGQGREKLFF. The CDR3 DNA sequence: TGTGCCAGCAGCATTGGACAGGGGAGGGAAAAACTGTTTTTT.

This chain links TRBV18 with TRBJ1-2; D unresolved. The germline V and J ends were trimmed by 3 bases and 5 bases, with 16 bases remaining between them. The CDR3 runs 15 residues. The germline gives CDR1 KGHSH, CDR2 LQKENI. The CDR3, as DNA: TGTGCCAGCTCACCGCGCGCGGCAGGTCAATATGGCTACACCTTC. This encodes CASSPRAAGQYGYTF.

A word on this clone: Other DNA sequences in this sample translate to the same CDR3. J is TRBJ1-6 and V is TRBV11-2; 7 positions agree with TRBD1. The CDR3 consists of 14 residues. CDR1 is SGHAT and CDR2 is FQNNGV in the germline V gene. Trimming cost V 5 bases and J 8 bases; bases outside gene matches: 6. In nucleotides, the CDR3 is TGTGCCAGCAGCCCCGGACAGGCTTATTCACCCCTCCACTTT. This sequence encodes CASSPGQAYSPLHF.

This clone came up a few times. The rearrangement links TRBV19 to TRBJ2-3, with D perhaps matching TRBD1 (6 bases). The germline V and J ends were trimmed by 2 bases and 7 bases, with 7 bases remaining between them. Germline CDR1 reads LNHDA; CDR2 reads SQIVND (reference sequence). The CDR3 is 12 amino acids. As DNA, the CDR3 is TGTGCCAGTAGTATACAGGGGAATACGCAGTATTTT. As protein: CASSIQGNTQYF.

The gene calls are TRBV4-1 and TRBJ1-1; D not certain. Germline loops: CDR1 MGHRA, CDR2 YSYEKL. V shed 2 bases and J shed 7 bases, with 20 bases lying between them. This CDR3 spans 16 amino acids. The CDR3 loop is CASSQIDMGFLGEAFF. The CDR3, as DNA: TGCGCCAGCAGCCAAATTGACATGGGGTTTTTGGGTGAAGCTTTCTTT.

The V call is TRBV11-3, the J call TRBJ2-1; D gene ambiguous. The germline V and J ends were trimmed by 1 base and 4 bases, with 8 bases remaining between them. Germline loops: CDR1 SGHNT, CDR2 YENEEA. This CDR3 comprises 14 residues. The CDR3 protein is CASSLATNYNEQFF. The CDR3 nucleotides are TGTGCCAGCAGCTTAGCCACAAATTACAATGAGCAGTTCTTC.

This rearrangement joins TRBV2 to TRBJ1-4, with D uncertain. The ends were cut back, 1 base at V and 0 bases at J, with 6 bases in the middle. CDR3 size: 15 residues. CDR1 SNHLY and CDR2 FYNNEI come from the germline V gene. CDR3 protein: CASSEVTATNEKLFF. In DNA, the CDR3 is TGTGCCAGCAGTGAAGTTACAGCAACTAATGAAAAACTGTTTTTT.

The chain joins TRBV28 to TRBJ2-3; D call uncertain. The CDR3 is 12 residues long. V lost 1 base and J lost 6, with 5 bases in between. Germline loops: CDR1 MDHEN, CDR2 SYDVKM. The CDR3, as DNA: TGTGCCAGCAGTTTATTACAGGATACGCAGTATTTT. Encoded protein: CASSLLQDTQYF.